The clone carrying this TCR beta chain was detected only a few times. Its antigen is as yet unknown. The data belong to a study of blood T cells in healthy people across ages. Overall study results and limits: Conclusively comparing naive with antigen-experienced cells was impossible with unsorted PBMCs.

Donors were healthy Caucasian individuals from Russia aged about 6 to 100. Looked up from germline, CDR1 is MNHNY and CDR2 is SVGAGI (reference sequence). The CDR3 sequence is 15 residues long. V was cut by 0 bases and J by 6 bases, with 11 bases left in between. PCR was performed a second time for about 7 to 12 cycles using a sample-barcoded 5' primer and a J-beta primer mix. The template-switch adaptor, which had 12 random nucleotides, put a tag on each cDNA molecule. CDR3-containing paired-end reads numbered at least 2.5 million in each sample. In TCRdb, the 5' RACE reads were re-called with MiXCR into one record per CDR3 protein. The data show 780,000 or so distinct CDR3 sequences, 25% seen once. These data were likewise used in another study, on T cells of mothers and their children.

This sequence joins TRBV6-6 and TRBJ1-4, with TRBD1 as a possible D gene (6 bases). The specimen was blood. This sequence was found in a boy aged 10-17 years in good health. Here the CDR3 reads CASSYSRQADEKLFF. CDR3 DNA sequence: TGTGCCAGCAGTTACTCCCGACAGGCCGATGAAAAACTGTTTTTT.